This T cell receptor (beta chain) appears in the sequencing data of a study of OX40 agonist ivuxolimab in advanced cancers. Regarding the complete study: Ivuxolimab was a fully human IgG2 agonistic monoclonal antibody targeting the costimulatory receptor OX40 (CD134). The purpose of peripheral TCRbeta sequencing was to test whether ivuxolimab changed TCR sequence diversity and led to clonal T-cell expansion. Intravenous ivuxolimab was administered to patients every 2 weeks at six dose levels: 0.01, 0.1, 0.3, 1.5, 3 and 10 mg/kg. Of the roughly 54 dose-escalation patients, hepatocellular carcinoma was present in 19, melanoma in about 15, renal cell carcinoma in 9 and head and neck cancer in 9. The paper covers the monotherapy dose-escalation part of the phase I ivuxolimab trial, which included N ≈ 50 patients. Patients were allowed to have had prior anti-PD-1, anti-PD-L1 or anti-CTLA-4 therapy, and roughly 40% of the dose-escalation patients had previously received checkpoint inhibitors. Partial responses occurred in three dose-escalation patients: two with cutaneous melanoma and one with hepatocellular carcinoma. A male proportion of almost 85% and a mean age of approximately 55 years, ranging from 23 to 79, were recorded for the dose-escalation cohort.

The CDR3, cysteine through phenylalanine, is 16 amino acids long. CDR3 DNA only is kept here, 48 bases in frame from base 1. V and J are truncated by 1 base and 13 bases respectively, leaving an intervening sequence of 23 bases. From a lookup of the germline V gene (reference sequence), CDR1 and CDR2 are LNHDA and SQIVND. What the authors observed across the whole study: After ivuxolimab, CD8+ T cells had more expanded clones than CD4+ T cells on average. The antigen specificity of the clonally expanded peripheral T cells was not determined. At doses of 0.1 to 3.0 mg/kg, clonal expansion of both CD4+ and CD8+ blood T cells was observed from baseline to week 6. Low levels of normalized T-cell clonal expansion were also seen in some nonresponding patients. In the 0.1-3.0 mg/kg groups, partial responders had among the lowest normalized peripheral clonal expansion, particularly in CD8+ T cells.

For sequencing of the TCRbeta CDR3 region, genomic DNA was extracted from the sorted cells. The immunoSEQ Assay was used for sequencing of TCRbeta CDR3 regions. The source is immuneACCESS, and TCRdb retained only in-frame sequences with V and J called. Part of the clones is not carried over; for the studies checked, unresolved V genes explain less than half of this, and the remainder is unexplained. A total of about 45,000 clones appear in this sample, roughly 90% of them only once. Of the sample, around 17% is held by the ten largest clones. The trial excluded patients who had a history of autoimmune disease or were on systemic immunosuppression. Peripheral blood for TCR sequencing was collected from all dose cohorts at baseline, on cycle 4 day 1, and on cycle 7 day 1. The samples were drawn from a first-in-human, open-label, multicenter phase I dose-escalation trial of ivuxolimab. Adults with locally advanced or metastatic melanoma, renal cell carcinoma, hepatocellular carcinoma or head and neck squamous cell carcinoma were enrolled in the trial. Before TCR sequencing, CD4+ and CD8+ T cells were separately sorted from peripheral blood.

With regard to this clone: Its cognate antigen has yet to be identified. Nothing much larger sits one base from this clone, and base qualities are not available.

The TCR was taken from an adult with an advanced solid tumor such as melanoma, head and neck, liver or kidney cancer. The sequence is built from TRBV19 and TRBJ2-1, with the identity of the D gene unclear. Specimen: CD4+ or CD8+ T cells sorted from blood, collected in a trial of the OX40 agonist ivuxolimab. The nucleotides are TGTGCCAGTAGTATAGCGCGACCTCCACGTTTGGTAGAACAGTTCTTC. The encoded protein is CASSIARPPRLVEQFF. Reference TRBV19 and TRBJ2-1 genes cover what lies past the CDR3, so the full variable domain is DGGITQSPKYLFRKEGQNVTLSCEQNLNHDAMYWYRQDPGQGLRLIYYSQIVNDFQKGDIAEGYSVSREKKESFPLTVTSAQKNPTAFYLCASSIARPPRLVEQFFGPGTRLTVL.